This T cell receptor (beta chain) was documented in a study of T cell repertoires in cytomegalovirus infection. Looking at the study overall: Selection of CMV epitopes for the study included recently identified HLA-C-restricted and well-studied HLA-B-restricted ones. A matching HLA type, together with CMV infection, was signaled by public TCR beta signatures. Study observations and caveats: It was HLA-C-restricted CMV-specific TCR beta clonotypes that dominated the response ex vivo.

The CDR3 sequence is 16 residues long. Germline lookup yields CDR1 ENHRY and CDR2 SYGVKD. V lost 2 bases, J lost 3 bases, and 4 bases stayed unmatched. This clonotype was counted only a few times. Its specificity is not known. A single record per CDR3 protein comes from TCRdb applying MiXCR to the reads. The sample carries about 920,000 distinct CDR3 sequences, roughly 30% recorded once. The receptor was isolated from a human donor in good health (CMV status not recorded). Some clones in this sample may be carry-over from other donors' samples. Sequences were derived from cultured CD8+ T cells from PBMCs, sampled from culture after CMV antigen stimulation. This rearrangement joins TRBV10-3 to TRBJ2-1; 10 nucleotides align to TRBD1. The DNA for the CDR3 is TGTGCCATCAGTGAGCCCGGGACAGGGGACTACAATGAGCAGTTCTTC. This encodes CAISEPGTGDYNEQFF.